This T cell receptor beta chain was recovered during a study of T cells in Graves' hyperthyroidism and ophthalmopathy. The CDR3 regions of TCR beta were amplified from RNA transcripts. HTBI primers drove first-round RT-PCR of the TCR CDR3. TCRdb analysed the multiplex PCR reads with MiXCR anew, one entry per CDR3 protein. Of fewer than 450,000 distinct CDR3 sequences in the sample, over 11% are singletons; the top ten hold 25% to 30%. This clonotype was picked up a small number of times. PBMCs were derived from 7.5 to 10 ml fresh peripheral blood. The TCR sequence derives from a man between 50 and 59 years old with Graves' ophthalmopathy. Source material: blood.

Here the CDR3 DNA reads TGTGCCTGCCAGGGTGGCACTGAAGCTTTCTTT. It encodes CACQGGTEAFF. This chain joins TRBV30 and TRBJ1-1; D possibly corresponds to TRBD1 (5 bases). This CDR3 spans 11 amino acids. Looked up from germline, CDR1 is GTSNPN and CDR2 is SVGIG (reference sequence). V was cut by 6 bases and J by 4 bases, with 9 bases left in between.